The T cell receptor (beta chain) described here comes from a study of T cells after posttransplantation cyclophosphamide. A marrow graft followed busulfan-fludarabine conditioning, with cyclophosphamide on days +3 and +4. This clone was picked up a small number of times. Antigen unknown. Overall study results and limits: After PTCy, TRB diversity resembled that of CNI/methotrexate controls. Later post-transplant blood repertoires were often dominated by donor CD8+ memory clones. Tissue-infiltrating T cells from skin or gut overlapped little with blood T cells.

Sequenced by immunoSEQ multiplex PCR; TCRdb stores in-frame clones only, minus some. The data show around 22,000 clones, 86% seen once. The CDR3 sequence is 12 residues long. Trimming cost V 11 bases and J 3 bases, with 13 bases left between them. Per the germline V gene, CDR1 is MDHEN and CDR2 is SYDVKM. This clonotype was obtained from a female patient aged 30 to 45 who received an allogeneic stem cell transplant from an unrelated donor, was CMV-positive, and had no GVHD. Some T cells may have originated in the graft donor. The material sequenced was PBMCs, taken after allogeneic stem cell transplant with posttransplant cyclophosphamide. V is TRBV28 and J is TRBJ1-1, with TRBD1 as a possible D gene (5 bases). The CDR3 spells CAADQGYTEAFF. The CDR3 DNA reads TGTGCCGCAGACCAGGGATACACTGAAGCTTTCTTT.